This T cell receptor beta chain was identified in a study of blood T cell repertoires in COVID-19. Produced via immunoSEQ multiplex PCR; TCRdb's table is partial and in-frame only. The repertoire holds 190,000 or so clones, with more than 75% as singletons. The V gene's germline CDR1 is SQVTM and CDR2 ANQGSEA. Trimming removed 6 bases from V and 1 base from J; junction bases left unmatched: 4. This CDR3 has 14 residues. The receptor comes from a middle-aged man with active or convalescent COVID-19. The rearrangement joins TRBV29-1 to TRBJ1-3; the match to TRBD1 covers 9 bases. Sequencing was carried out using peripheral blood. CDR3 loop: CSVRDRASGNTIYF. Written as DNA, the CDR3 is TGCAGCGTGAGGGACAGGGCATCTGGAAACACCATATATTTT.